The present TCR beta chain was sequenced within a study of response to subunit inactivated influenza vaccine. This clonotype appeared a few times. Its matching antigen is unknown. Each CDR3 protein is one row after TCRdb ran MiXCR on the RT-PCR reads. The sample lists hundreds of thousands of distinct CDR3 sequences, 14% occurring once. The CDR3 has 14 residues. The germline V gene has CDR1 MNHEY and CDR2 SVGEGT. V was shortened by 7 bases and J by 4 bases, with 15 bases between the two germline ends. Notes on the study in general: The authors put forward the suggestion that each seasonal influenza vaccination may bring in only a limited number of new T cells.

The sequence came from a man in his forties or fifties who received an inactivated influenza vaccine. The chain has TRBV6-2 or TRBV6-3 and TRBJ2-3, with no clear D. The sequencing used PBMCs from blood, collected about 14 days before vaccination. In DNA, the CDR3 is TGTGCCAGCAACCGACGGACGGCCCCAGATACGCAGTATTTT. This sequence encodes CASNRRTAPDTQYF.